This record concerns one T cell receptor beta chain sequence. The specificity of this receptor is unknown. Base-call qualities are not available, and no considerably larger clone is one nucleotide away. This sample stems from a study of blood T cell repertoires in COVID-19 (dated by TCRdb to the early 2020s). Regarding the research as a whole: Samples covering the acute and convalescent phases of COVID-19 were provided by collaborators in the United States, Italy and Spain. The material from the prospective study consisted of cDNA or gDNA derived from T cells, B-cell-depleted T cells, or PBMCs. Deeply sampled blood TCRbeta repertoires from subjects exposed to, actively infected with, or recovered from COVID-19 were included in the dataset. A freely available public database, intended as a resource for researchers studying the immune response to SARS-CoV-2, is where the repertoires were released. Samples were obtained from the ongoing ImmuneRACE study (first 160 participants) and from 1,254 subjects provided by 6 global collaborators. The sample metadata nearly always contained a de-identified subject ID, COVID-19 status, age in years and sex. Where HLA class I and class II types were available, the types were taken from metadata supplied by the sample provider, not from assay-based typing. What the study reported, not specific to this receptor: How much clinical and demographic metadata was included differed by source and by participant, and the metadata was provided uncurated.

The V and J ends are trimmed by 3 bases and 4 bases, leaving 14 bases between them. From its cysteine to its phenylalanine, the CDR3 spans 14 amino acids. The retained sequence is limited to the CDR3, 42 bases, with the frame set at the first base. CDR1 DFQATT and CDR2 SNEGSKA were looked up in the germline V gene (reference sequence). TCRbeta CDR3 regions were amplified from genomic DNA using the immunoSEQ Assay, a bias-controlled multiplex PCR. As for the authors' bioinformatics: The number of nucleated cells in each sample was estimated by amplification of reference gene primers within the assay. Sequence reads were collapsed and filtered to measure the absolute abundance of every unique TCRbeta CDR3 rearrangement. Productive Simpson clonality was computed per sample as the square root of Simpson's diversity index over productive rearrangements. In TCRdb, the immuneACCESS table is reduced to in-frame sequences with V and J assigned. These tables do not hold every clone; where another copy was compared, an unresolved V gene accounts for under half, and the others remain unexplained. D and trimming come from the DNA, and the V and J calls and clone size come from that table. The sample data list hundreds of thousands of clones, and roughly 85% of these were observed just once. Roughly 1.9% of the sample is held by the ten biggest clonotypes.

In the prospective study, participants were about 18 to 90 years old, resided in around 25 geographic areas of the United States, and were enrolled through a virtual design. In the prospective study, cohorts were assigned on the basis of participant-reported clinical history obtained from a screening survey and a study questionnaire. In the prospective study, mobile phlebotomists collected whole blood, serum and a nasopharyngeal or oropharyngeal swab from each participant. Participants in the prospective study had the option to provide additional blood draws and questionnaires over a roughly 2-month period. Blood samples from the prospective study were shipped frozen or at room temperature prior to DNA extraction.

The chain is encoded by TRBV20-1 joined to TRBJ2-3; the D gene lacks a confident call. The specimen sequenced was PBMCs or T cells enriched from blood (not recorded which). This TCR came from a woman aged 18 to 35 with acute COVID-19. The DNA sequence follows: TGCAGTGCTAGTCTCGCGACCGGAGCAGATACGCAGTATTTT. The encoded protein is CSASLATGADTQYF.